The T cell receptor (beta chain) described here comes from a study of blood T cell repertoires in COVID-19. The wider study: Some COVID-19 samples were acute and others convalescent; all came from the United States, Italy and Spain. T cells, B-cell-depleted T cells, or PBMCs supplied cDNA or gDNA.

Original analysis: Estimates of nucleated cell counts were drawn from the amplification of reference gene primers. Repertoires were generated with immunoSEQ multiplex PCR, while TCRdb's copy carries only in-frame clones and drops some. V and J calls and clone size come straight from that table; D and trimming were deduced from the DNA. The table has about 140,000 clones, roughly 80% seen once; the top ten hold 5.5% to 7%. After removal of 5 bases from V and 7 bases from J, the junction contained 8 bases not matched to a gene. This CDR3 comprises 15 residues. Germline CDR1 reads SGHNT; CDR2 reads YENEEA.

The chain couples TRBV11-3 to TRBJ2-1; 10 nucleotides agree with TRBD2. The specimen was peripheral blood. The clonotype originates from a human donor in a cohort sampled during active COVID-19. The CDR3 region has the DNA TGTGCCAGCAGCCCGTCTAGCGGGGGTCTAAATGAGCAGTTCTTC. Translating it yields CASSPSSGGLNEQFF.